This T cell receptor beta chain emerged from a study of a mutant IDH1 vaccine in newly diagnosed glioma. Study-level background: Previous treatment comprised radiotherapy, temozolomide, or both, mostly both.

Regarding time point: week 5, during vaccination. Every vaccination contained 300 ug of the mutant IDH1 20-mer peptide and was paired with topical imiquimod. General study results and limits: No link was apparently found between pseudoprogression and changes in top peripheral T cell clonotypes.

TCRdb keeps only in-frame clones here, not all; method: immunoSEQ multiplex PCR. Of about 36,000 clones in the sample, 75% to 85% are singletons; the top ten hold 9.5% to 13%. Germline-derived CDR1 and CDR2 are SGHNT and YENEEA. V dropped 4 bases and J dropped 3 bases, with 18 bases sitting between them. This CDR3 is built from 16 residues. About this clone: Its antigen is undetermined.

This sequence was found in a man over 45 with glioma. The starting material was PBMCs, obtained from a glioma patient whose treatment included an IDH1 peptide vaccine. The chain employs TRBV11-3 and TRBJ1-2; D is undetermined. CDR3 DNA sequence: TGTGCCAGCAGCTCGACGGACGCCCCACCCCACTATGGCTACACCTTC. Translating gives CASSSTDAPPHYGYTF.